A single sample gave rise to the 31 T cell receptor beta chains below, sequenced in a study of vaccination effects on CD4 cells after COVID-19. Which antigens these TCRs recognize remains unknown. TCRdb keeps only in-frame clones here, not all; method: immunoSEQ multiplex PCR. This sample has about 20,000 clones, with approximately 72% found just once. Expansion with viral peptide pools was applied to antigen-specific CD4+ T cells by the ViraFEST assay prior to sequencing. Scientists isolated CD4+ T cells after an approximately 11-day culture period ended. Vaccine recipients lacked prior SARS-CoV-2 infection and had negative nucleocapsid antibodies. The sample in question was CD4+ T cells from PBMCs cultured with HCoV-NL63 spike peptides, obtained before COVID-19 vaccination. These receptors originate from a human donor who received a COVID-19 vaccine.

This chain uses TRBV19 with TRBJ2-5, with 9 bases fitting TRBD1. The J segment lost 2 bases and the V segment lost 7 bases, leaving 2 bases of the junction unmatched. Germline CDR1 LNHDA, CDR2 SQIVND (reference sequence). The CDR3 consists of 13 residues. In nucleotides, the CDR3 is TGTGCCAGTAACAGGGGGCCTCAAGAGACCCAGTACTTC. Its translation is CASNRGPQETQYF.

This chain uses TRBV3-1 (or the pseudogene TRBV3-2) with TRBJ1-5; no clear D. Germline lookup yields CDR1 LGHDT and CDR2 YNNKEL (reference sequence). The V end lost 1 base, the J end lost 0 bases, and 7 bases lay between the germline ends. The CDR3 extends over 15 amino acids. CDR3: CASSQGYISNQPQHF. The DNA for the CDR3 is TGTGCCAGCAGCCAAGGTTACATTAGCAATCAGCCCCAGCATTTT.

The rearrangement uses TRBV19 and TRBJ2-1, with 8 bases fitting TRBD1. There are 15 residues in the CDR3. J was trimmed by 4 bases and V by 6 bases; bases with no gene match: 8. Germline CDR1 is LNHDA and CDR2 is SQIVND (reference sequence). This chain's CDR3 is CASRRGTGVYNEQFF. The CDR3 nucleotides read TGTGCCAGTAGGAGGGGGACAGGTGTGTACAATGAGCAGTTCTTC.

This chain connects TRBV18 to TRBJ2-2; D unresolved. CDR3 length: 15 amino acids. V dropped 0 bases and J dropped 5 bases, with 10 bases sitting between them. The germline V gene has CDR1 KGHSH and CDR2 LQKENI. The CDR3 nucleotides read TGTGCCAGCTCACCACCGTCTCGACTGACCGGGGAGCTGTTTTTT. Its translation is CASSPPSRLTGELFF.

This rearrangement joins TRBV28 to TRBJ1-1; D is undetermined. The CDR3 is 10 residues long. Trimming took off 3 bases at V and 7 bases at J, with 3 bases between the two ends. Germline lookup yields CDR1 MDHEN and CDR2 SYDVKM. The DNA of the CDR3 is TGTGCCAGCAGTTTGGGTGAAGCTTTCTTT. Its translation: CASSLGEAFF.

This chain uses TRBV5-5 with TRBJ2-1; 7 bases map to TRBD1. The CDR3 covers 15 residues. V dropped 2 bases and J dropped 7; count of bases not matched to a gene: 9. Germline assignment: CDR1 SGHKS and CDR2 YYEKEE (reference sequence). This CDR3 reads CASSFEDRSWNEQFF. In nucleotides, the CDR3 is TGTGCCAGCAGCTTCGAGGACAGGTCCTGGAATGAGCAGTTCTTC.

The rearrangement joins TRBV3-1 (or the pseudogene TRBV3-2) to TRBJ1-5; D is undetermined. Deletions cut 3 bases from V and 6 bases from J, with 15 bases between. The CDR3 extends over 15 amino acids. CDR1 and CDR2 (germline): LGHDT, YNNKEL (reference sequence). The CDR3: CASSQGSGHFQPQHF. The CDR3 nucleotides are TGTGCCAGCAGCCAGGGAAGTGGTCATTTTCAGCCCCAGCATTTT.

The chain is built from TRBV4-1 and TRBJ2-5; D may be TRBD2 (6 bases). Trimming took off 4 bases at V and 2 bases at J, with 11 bases between the two ends. CDR3 length equals 14 residues. Germline CDR1 reads MGHRA; CDR2 reads YSYEKL. CDR3 sequence (DNA): TGCGCCAGCAGCCCATCCGGGACTCAAGAGACCCAGTACTTC. Its protein product is CASSPSGTQETQYF.

The chain couples TRBV4-2 to TRBJ2-7, with D tentatively TRBD1 (6 bases). This CDR3 region has 14 residues. In germline, CDR1 is LGHNA, CDR2 YNFKEQ. Trimming removed 1 base at V and 1 base at J, with 8 bases between. The CDR3 sequence: CASSQAGQSYEQYF. CDR3 sequence (DNA): TGTGCCAGCAGCCAAGCCGGACAGTCCTACGAGCAGTACTTC.

The CDR3 loop reads CASSRTNYGYTF. The DNA for the CDR3 is TGTGCCAGCAGTCGGACTAACTATGGCTACACCTTC. V and J are TRBV2 and TRBJ1-2; D unclear. The CDR3 is 12 amino acids. The V end lost 5 bases, the J end lost 0 bases, and 4 bases lay between the germline ends. CDR1 and CDR2 from the germline V gene are SNHLY and FYNNEI.

The rearrangement uses TRBV2 and TRBJ1-2, with D perhaps matching TRBD1 (5 bases). CDR1 is SNHLY and CDR2 is FYNNEI in the germline V gene. V dropped 8 bases and J dropped 6 bases, with 13 bases sitting between them. The CDR3 length is 12 residues. The CDR3 here is CASCQGTHGYTF. For the CDR3, the DNA is TGTGCCAGCTGCCAGGGAACTCATGGCTACACCTTC.

CDR3 region: CASSPLREFNTEAFF. The CDR3 bases are TGTGCCAGCTCACCTTTAAGGGAGTTTAACACTGAAGCTTTCTTT. The rearrangement joins TRBV18 to TRBJ1-1; no reliable D call. V lost 3 bases, J lost 2 bases, and 13 bases lay in between. Per the germline V gene, CDR1 is KGHSH and CDR2 is LQKENI. The CDR3 runs 15 residues. Full variable domain (outside the CDR3, taken from reference TRBV18 and TRBJ1-1): NAGVMQNPRHLVRRRGQEARLRCSPMKGHSHVYWYRQLPEEGLKFMVYLQKENIIDESGMPKERFSAEFPKEGPSILRIQQVVRGDSAAYFCASSPLREFNTEAFFGQGTRLTVV.

This chain connects TRBV15 to TRBJ1-3; D gene unclear. V was pared by 1 base and J by 4 bases, with 2 bases between. The germline V gene has CDR1 LNHNV and CDR2 YYDKDF (reference sequence). CDR3 size: 12 residues. In DNA form, the CDR3 reads TGTGCCACCAGCAGAGCCGGAAACACCATATATTTT. Its protein product is CATSRAGNTIYF. The variable domain in full, completed from reference TRBV15 and TRBJ1-3, reads DAMVIQNPRYQVTQFGKPVTLSCSQTLNHNVMYWYQQKSSQAPKLLFHYYDKDFNNEADTPDNFQSRRPNTSFCFLDIRSPGLGDTAMYLCATSRAGNTIYFGEGSWLTVV.

This sequence joins TRBV10-2 and TRBJ2-1; 13 bases fit TRBD2. The CDR3 is 14 amino acids. Germline values: CDR1 WSHSY, CDR2 SAAADI. V lost 6 bases, J lost 7 bases, and 3 bases stayed unmatched. The CDR3 sequence is CASRGTSGANEQFF. CDR3 coding DNA: TGCGCCAGCAGAGGGACTAGCGGGGCTAATGAGCAGTTCTTC.

The V and J genes are TRBV6-5 and TRBJ2-1; 8 bases fit TRBD2. The CDR3 consists of 14 residues. The J segment lost 6 bases and the V segment lost 8 bases, leaving 9 bases of the junction unmatched. The V gene's germline CDR1 is MNHEY and CDR2 SVGAGI. In DNA form, the CDR3 reads TGTGCCAGCGACCTTATCGGGGGGGCCAATGAGCAGTTCTTC. The encoded protein is CASDLIGGANEQFF.

V is TRBV10-1 and J is TRBJ2-5; D unclear. There are 13 residues in the CDR3. The V gene lost 7 bases and the J gene lost 5 bases, with 14 bases spanning the gap. In germline, CDR1 is WNHNN, CDR2 SYGVQD (reference sequence). The CDR3 region has the DNA TGCGCCAGCATCACCTCGGGCAGGGAGACCCAGTACTTC. Translated: CASITSGRETQYF.

The J gene is TRBJ1-5, the V gene TRBV2; D remains unclear. This CDR3 contains 15 residues. Trimming shortened V by 7 bases and J by 1 base, and 14 bases separated the two germline ends. Germline-derived CDR1 and CDR2 are SNHLY and FYNNEI. The CDR3 loop is CASTTAVSSNQPQHF. The CDR3 DNA follows: TGTGCCAGCACCACCGCGGTCTCGAGCAATCAGCCCCAGCATTTT.

This rearrangement joins TRBV27 to TRBJ1-6; D is unclear. V lost 2 bases and J lost 7, with 15 bases in between. The CDR3 has 16 amino acids. Germline CDR1 MNHEY, CDR2 SMNVEV (reference sequence). Here the CDR3 reads CASSLTGERYNSPLHF. The DNA of the CDR3 is TGTGCCAGCAGTTTAACCGGGGAAAGATACAATTCACCCCTCCACTTT.

The chain carries TRBV7-9 and TRBJ2-2, with D possibly called TRBD1 or TRBD2 (6 bases each). Trimming left V 4 bases short and J 6 bases short, with 15 bases between. The CDR3 consists of 15 residues. CDR1 and CDR2 (germline): SEHNR, FQNEAQ (reference sequence). The CDR3 DNA follows: TGTGCCAGCAGCTCCCCGGGGGCTAGGGCCGGGGAGCTGTTTTTT. This translates into CASSSPGARAGELFF.

The chain links TRBV27 to TRBJ1-5; 8 positions agree with TRBD1. The trim removed 0 bases at V and 6 bases at J, leaving 4 bases unmatched. Germline values: CDR1 MNHEY, CDR2 SMNVEV (reference sequence). There are 15 residues in the CDR3. This CDR3 is CASSLSDRGLQPQHF. Written as DNA, the CDR3 is TGTGCCAGCAGTTTATCAGACAGGGGACTTCAGCCCCAGCATTTT.

The chain's CDR3 is CASSSGTGWAEKLFF. In DNA form, the CDR3 reads TGTGCCAGCAGTTCCGGGACAGGGTGGGCTGAAAAACTGTTTTTT. The chain uses TRBV6-5 and TRBJ1-4, with TRBD1 identical over 9 bases. Per the germline V gene, CDR1 is MNHEY and CDR2 is SVGAGI. Trimming removed 4 bases from V and 7 bases from J; junction bases left unmatched: 7. The CDR3 covers 15 residues.

The rearrangement joins TRBV7-2 to TRBJ2-5; 12 positions agree with TRBD2. Trimming took 1 base from V and 4 from J; bases not matched to a gene: 1. CDR1 SGHTA and CDR2 FQGNSA come from the germline V gene. The CDR3 consists of 15 residues. This CDR3 is CASSLGGLAGETQYF. CDR3 DNA sequence: TGTGCCAGCAGCTTAGGGGGACTAGCGGGAGAGACCCAGTACTTC. Together with reference TRBV7-2 and TRBJ2-5, the CDR3 gives the full variable domain: GAGVSQSPSNKVTEKGKDVELRCDPISGHTALYWYRQSLGQGLEFLIYFQGNSAPDKSGLPSDRFSAERTGGSVSTLTIQRTQQEDSAVYLCASSLGGLAGETQYFGPGTRLLVL.

The J gene is TRBJ2-3, the V gene TRBV5-1; TRBD2 agrees at 8 bases. The CDR3 sequence is 16 residues long. The V gene end was trimmed by 2 bases and the J gene end by 4 bases; junction bases not matched to a gene: 9. The germline gives CDR1 SGHRS, CDR2 YFSETQ. Here the CDR3 DNA reads TGCGCCAGCAGCTTACCTTCAGCGGGAGTCGCAGATACGCAGTATTTT. It yields the protein CASSLPSAGVADTQYF.

The CDR3 loop reads CASSEGQGASPLHF. The CDR3 bases are TGTGCCAGCAGTGAGGGACAGGGGGCTTCACCCCTCCACTTT. The chain carries TRBV6-4 and TRBJ1-6; TRBD1 agrees at 12 bases. Per germline, CDR1 MRHNA and CDR2 SNTAGT. V was clipped by 3 bases and J by 9 bases; unmatched bases: 0. CDR3 length equals 14 residues.

This rearrangement joins TRBV6-5 to TRBJ2-1; tentative D call: TRBD2 (5 bases). Deletions cut 6 bases from V and 0 bases from J, with 9 bases between. Germline assignment: CDR1 MNHEY and CDR2 SVGAGI. The CDR3 runs to 14 residues. CDR3 amino acids: CASRWESSYNEQFF. CDR3 coding DNA: TGTGCCAGCAGGTGGGAGAGCTCCTACAATGAGCAGTTCTTC.

A single count supports this clone. The rearrangement uses TRBV5-1 and TRBJ2-1; maybe TRBD1 (5 bases). The CDR3 has 15 amino acids. V was cut by 4 bases and J by 0 bases, with 11 bases left in between. Germline lookup yields CDR1 SGHRS and CDR2 YFSETQ. The CDR3 protein is CASSIGQSSYNEQFF. The DNA for the CDR3 is TGCGCCAGCAGCATCGGACAAAGCTCCTACAATGAGCAGTTCTTC.

This clone was counted a single time. This chain links TRBV4-2 with TRBJ1-2; TRBD1 is a possible D gene (5 bases). The CDR3 has 16 residues. Per germline, CDR1 LGHNA and CDR2 YNFKEQ. V was trimmed by 1 base and J by 1 base, leaving 13 bases between them. The CDR3 is CASSQAAGFGNYGYTF. Here the CDR3 DNA reads TGTGCCAGCAGCCAAGCGGCAGGGTTCGGTAACTATGGCTACACCTTC.

The CDR3 region has the DNA TGCGCCAGCAGCCAAGAGACACGGATCTATTTCGAGCAGTACTTC. This encodes CASSQETRIYFEQYF. The genes are TRBV4-1 and TRBJ2-7, with unresolved D. Germline assignment: CDR1 MGHRA and CDR2 YSYEKL. V was shortened by 0 bases and J by 6 bases, with 15 bases between the two germline ends. The CDR3 length is 15 residues.

The chain recombines TRBV12-3 or TRBV12-4 with TRBJ1-5; possible D gene TRBD1, 5 bases. V was pared by 7 bases and J by 6 bases, with 13 bases between. There are 13 residues in the CDR3. The DNA for the CDR3 is TGTGCCAGCACAGGGCAGGGTGGTCAGCCCCAGCATTTT. Protein sequence: CASTGQGGQPQHF.

The gene calls are TRBV5-1 and TRBJ2-7; unclear D gene. The V end was cut by 0 bases, the J end by 0 bases, with 7 bases between. There are 14 residues in the CDR3. Germline V lookup: CDR1 SGHRS, CDR2 YFSETQ. The CDR3 DNA reads TGCGCCAGCAGCTTGGAGCCAGACTCCTACGAGCAGTACTTC. As protein: CASSLEPDSYEQYF.

This sequence joins TRBV13 and TRBJ2-7, with D hard to call. Germline V gene sequence: CDR1 PRHDT, CDR2 FYEKMQ (reference sequence). Trimming removed 5 bases from V and 5 bases from J, with 16 bases in between. The CDR3 runs 14 residues. DNA for the CDR3: TGTGCCAGCAGCCCCGAATCACGAGGCAACGAGCAGTACTTC. It yields the protein CASSPESRGNEQYF.